The rows below give T cell receptor beta chains drawn from one sample of a study of molecular identifiers for immune sequencing clone quantification. TCRdb re-called the PCR reads with MiXCR, one entry per CDR3 protein. The sample lists about 320,000 distinct CDR3 sequences, about a fifth occurring once. The specimen sequenced was naive CD8+ T cells from blood, with Jurkat cell RNA spiked in. These TCRs come from a human donor in good health. Some libraries in this study had Jurkat cell RNA spiked in. Both conserved end residues are part of each CDR3. The order of the fields is J gene, D gene, V gene, clone size, CDR3 DNA, CDR3 protein. D genes are given only for firm matches. Size tells how often a clone was seen (once, few, many) or the class of an expanded clone, and some rows leave it out.

TRBJ2-5 . TRBV5-1 many TGCGCCAGCAGCTTGGCGGGGCTGGGGGAGACCCAGTACTTC CASSLAGLGETQYF
TRBJ1-5 . TRBV12-3/TRBV12-4 . TGTGCCAGCGGACGATATAGCAATCAGCCCCAGCATTTT CASGRYSNQPQHF
TRBJ2-5 TRBD2 TRBV11-2 few TGTGCCAGCAGCTGGGGGATACGGGGGGGGCTCCAAGAGACCCAGTACTTC CASSWGIRGGLQETQYF
TRBJ1-1 TRBD1 TRBV19 few TGTGCCAGTAGTATAACAGGGGCTACGAACACTGAAGCTTTCTTT CASSITGATNTEAFF
TRBJ2-6 . TRBV12-3/TRBV12-4 many TGTGCCAGCACTTCCCTCCTTTCGGTTCTCTCTGGGGCCAACGTCCTGACTTTC CASTSLLSVLSGANVLTF
TRBJ1-1 . TRBV6-2/TRBV6-3 many TGTGCCAGCAGGGAGGCAGGGAGTGAAGCTTTCTTT CASREAGSEAFF
TRBJ2-4 . TRBV11-3 many TGTGCCAGCAGCGCCGAGTTAGGATCGGGGAAAAACATTCAGTACTTC CASSAELGSGKNIQYF
TRBJ2-3 . TRBV4-3 many TGCGCCAGCAGCCTGGACAGACTATCCTTCACAGATACGCAGTATTTT CASSLDRLSFTDTQYF
TRBJ2-7 . TRBV7-9 many TGTGCCAGCAGCCCTCCGCTTGAGGGACCCGGGCTTGCCGAGCAGTACTTC CASSPPLEGPGLAEQYF
TRBJ1-6 . TRBV3-1 . TGTGCCAGCAGCCAAGCCGGTTACACAAATTCACCCCTCCACTTT CASSQAGYTNSPLHF
TRBJ1-1 TRBD1 TRBV4-3 many TGCGCCAGCAGCCAAGAGGCAGGGGGTTTGAACACTGAAGCTTTCTTT CASSQEAGGLNTEAFF
TRBJ2-2 . TRBV4-3 many TGCGCCAGCAGCCAAGATCGCCAGTGGACCGGGGAGCTGTTTTTT CASSQDRQWTGELFF
TRBJ2-7 . TRBV30 few TGTGCCTGGAGTGGAGGAGTTTCCTACGAGCAGTACTTC CAWSGGVSYEQYF
TRBJ2-2 . TRBV13 . TGTGCCAGCAGCTTCGGCGGGACGAACACCGGGGAGCTGTTTTTT CASSFGGTNTGELFF
TRBJ2-5 TRBD2 TRBV9 many TGTGCCAGCAGCGTGGCGGGAGGCGAACAAGAGACCCAGTACTTC CASSVAGGEQETQYF
TRBJ1-1 . TRBV29-1 many TGCAGCGTTGATCCCCCAGGGAACACTGAAGCTTTCTTT CSVDPPGNTEAFF
TRBJ1-5 TRBD1 TRBV28 many TGTGCCAGCAGTGAAGACAGGGTTGGTCAGCCCCAGCATTTT CASSEDRVGQPQHF
TRBJ1-5 . TRBV7-2 many TGTGCCAGCAGCTTAGGGGAAGGACGTCAGCCCCAGCATTTT CASSLGEGRQPQHF
TRBJ2-3 TRBD2 TRBV7-2 many TGTGCCAGCAGCTTGACTAGCGGGGACCCGACAGATACGCAGTATTTT CASSLTSGDPTDTQYF
TRBJ2-5 . TRBV19 many TGTGCCAGTAGTATTTGGGGGGAGTACCAAGAGACCCAGTACTTC CASSIWGEYQETQYF
TRBJ2-7 . TRBV11-2 few TGTGCCAGCAGCCCCCGCTCAGGGCTGAAGGACGAGCAGTACTTC CASSPRSGLKDEQYF
TRBJ1-1 . TRBV5-6 many TGTGCCAGCAGCTGGGGAGGGAGTACTGAAGCTTTCTTT CASSWGGSTEAFF
TRBJ2-7 TRBD2 TRBV27 many TGTGCCAGCAGTTTATCAGCGGGAGGGTACGAGCAGTACTTC CASSLSAGGYEQYF
TRBJ2-7 TRBD2 TRBV5-4 many TGTGCCAGCAGCTCACTAGCGGGGGGCGTCAACGAGCAGTACTTC CASSSLAGGVNEQYF
TRBJ2-7 TRBD2 TRBV12-3/TRBV12-4 many TGTGCCAGCAGTCCGCCGGGACTAGTGTCGGACGAGCAGTACTTC CASSPPGLVSDEQYF
TRBJ2-2 TRBD2 TRBV4-3 few TGCGCCAGCAGCCAAGAGTGGACTAGTCTGACCGGGGAGCTGTTTTTT CASSQEWTSLTGELFF
TRBJ2-5 TRBD2 TRBV27 . TGTGCCAGCAGTACCCGGACTAGCGGACAAGAGACCCAGTACTTC CASSTRTSGQETQYF
TRBJ1-1 . TRBV6-9 many TGTGCCAGCCCGAGCCGCAACACTGAAGCTTTCTTT CASPSRNTEAFF
TRBJ1-5 . TRBV6-1 many TGTGCCAGCAGTGACCAGCAGGACAATCAGCCCCAGCATTTT CASSDQQDNQPQHF
TRBJ1-6 TRBD1 TRBV4-3 many TGCGCCAGCAGCCCAGACAGGGCGAATTCACCCCTCCACTTT CASSPDRANSPLHF
TRBJ1-5 . TRBV5-8 many TGTGCCAGCAGCAACGGTCGGGGGGTTCAGCCCCAGCATTTT CASSNGRGVQPQHF